A selection of T cell receptor beta chains follows, all from one sample in a study of cytomegalovirus exposure and HLA in healthy donors. Sequencing used immunoSEQ multiplex PCR; TCRdb keeps in-frame clones, though not all of them. The data show fewer than 200,000 clones, about 81% seen once. Sequenced material: PBMCs. All receptors derive from a woman aged 45-59 years in good health and CMV-seropositive. CDR3s include the opening cysteine and the closing phenylalanine or tryptophan. Fields, in order: D gene, J gene, V gene, clone size, CDR3 DNA, CDR3 protein. A D gene is named only where the DNA matches it firmly. A row's size may be missing; if present it is once, few, many or a size class.

d_gene: NA
j_gene: TRBJ2-5
v_gene: TRBV7-9
abundance: few
CDR3nt: TGTGCCAGCAGCACCTCGGGATTGGGGACCCAGTACTTC
CDR3aa: CASSTSGLGTQYF

d_gene: NA
j_gene: TRBJ1-1
v_gene: TRBV2
abundance: NA
CDR3nt: TGTGCCAGCAGACTCAGGGAGAACACTGAAGCTTTCTTT
CDR3aa: CASRLRENTEAFF

d_gene: NA
j_gene: TRBJ2-1
v_gene: TRBV6-1
abundance: NA
CDR3nt: TGTGCCAGCAGTGAAGCGCGGGGACAGTGGTTCTTC
CDR3aa: CASSEARGQWFF

d_gene: TRBD1
j_gene: TRBJ1-2
v_gene: TRBV7-9
abundance: once
CDR3nt: TGTTCCAGCAGCTCAGACAGGGGCGGCTACACCTTC
CDR3aa: CSSSSDRGGYTF

d_gene: NA
j_gene: TRBJ2-1
v_gene: TRBV7-9
abundance: once
CDR3nt: TGTGCCAGCAGCCCCCTGGAGGGTGGGGCCTACAATGAGCAGTTCTTC
CDR3aa: CASSPLEGGAYNEQFF

d_gene: NA
j_gene: TRBJ1-1
v_gene: TRBV30
abundance: NA
CDR3nt: TGTGCCTGGAGTGTAGAGTGGAACACTGAAGCTTTCTTT
CDR3aa: CAWSVEWNTEAFF

d_gene: NA
j_gene: TRBJ2-7
v_gene: TRBV11-2
abundance: NA
CDR3nt: TGTGCCAGCAGCTTCGGAGGGACCGAGCAGTACTTC
CDR3aa: CASSFGGTEQYF

d_gene: NA
j_gene: TRBJ2-1
v_gene: TRBV29-1
abundance: NA
CDR3nt: TGCAGCGTTGAACGGGGGACAGCTAGCTCCTACAATGAGCAGTTCTTC
CDR3aa: CSVERGTASSYNEQFF

d_gene: NA
j_gene: TRBJ2-2
v_gene: TRBV5-1
abundance: NA
CDR3nt: TGCGCCAGCAGCTTAGAGGGCCCGACCACCGGGGAGCTGTTTTTT
CDR3aa: CASSLEGPTTGELFF

d_gene: TRBD1
j_gene: TRBJ1-1
v_gene: TRBV6-1
abundance: NA
CDR3nt: TGTGCCAGCAGCGAACAGGGGGCCGGAACTGAAGCTTTCTTT
CDR3aa: CASSEQGAGTEAFF

d_gene: TRBD2
j_gene: TRBJ2-3
v_gene: TRBV10-3
abundance: NA
CDR3nt: TGTGCCATCAGTGAGTTTGCGGGGGGTAGCACAGATACGCAGTATTTT
CDR3aa: CAISEFAGGSTDTQYF

d_gene: NA
j_gene: TRBJ2-4
v_gene: TRBV7-2
abundance: few
CDR3nt: TGTGCCAGCAGCTCCTATTTAGGGGTCCTCCTAGCCAAAAACATTCAGTACTTC
CDR3aa: CASSSYLGVLLAKNIQYF

d_gene: NA
j_gene: TRBJ1-2
v_gene: TRBV30
abundance: few
CDR3nt: TGTGCCTGGAGTATAGGTATAGCGGCCTATGGCTACACCTTC
CDR3aa: CAWSIGIAAYGYTF

d_gene: TRBD1
j_gene: TRBJ2-3
v_gene: TRBV5-4
abundance: NA
CDR3nt: TGTGCCAGCAGCTACTCAGGGGGCGGGACAGATACGCAGTATTTT
CDR3aa: CASSYSGGGTDTQYF

d_gene: TRBD2
j_gene: TRBJ2-3
v_gene: TRBV19
abundance: NA
CDR3nt: TGTGCCAGTACTTCCGCCTGGCGGGGGGACCCCTTTGACACAGATACGCAGTATTTT
CDR3aa: CASTSAWRGDPFDTDTQYF

d_gene: NA
j_gene: TRBJ1-1
v_gene: TRBV2
abundance: NA
CDR3nt: TGTGCCAGCAGTGAATGGGCCACGAACACTGAAGCTTTCTTT
CDR3aa: CASSEWATNTEAFF